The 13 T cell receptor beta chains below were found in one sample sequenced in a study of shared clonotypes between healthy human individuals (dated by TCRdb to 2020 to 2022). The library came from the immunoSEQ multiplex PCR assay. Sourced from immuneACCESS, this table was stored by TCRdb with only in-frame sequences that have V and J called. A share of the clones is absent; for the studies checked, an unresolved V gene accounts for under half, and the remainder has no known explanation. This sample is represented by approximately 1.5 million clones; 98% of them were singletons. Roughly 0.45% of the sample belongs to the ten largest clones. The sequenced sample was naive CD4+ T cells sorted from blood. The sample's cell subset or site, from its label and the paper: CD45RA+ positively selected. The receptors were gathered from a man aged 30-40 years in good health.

The CDR3 protein is CASSFRLGLAGSETQYF. The CDR3 bases are TGTGCCAGCAGCTTTCGACTGGGACTAGCGGGATCAGAGACCCAGTACTTC. The gene calls are TRBV11-2 and TRBJ2-5; 13 bases line up with TRBD2. The CDR3 sequence is 17 residues long. In germline, CDR1 is SGHAT, CDR2 FQNNGV. Trimming took 3 bases from V and 4 from J; bases not matched to a gene: 8.

CDR3 protein: CASRPTQGGYYGYTF. The DNA of the CDR3 is TGTGCCAGCAGACCCACACAGGGTGGGTACTATGGCTACACCTTC. V usage is TRBV28 and J usage is TRBJ1-2, with D maybe TRBD1 (6 bases). The V and J ends lost 6 bases and 3 bases respectively, with 17 bases between them. Germline assignment: CDR1 MDHEN and CDR2 SYDVKM. The CDR3 consists of 15 residues.

CDR3 loop: CAISSVEGSYNEQFF. The CDR3 DNA is TGTGCCATCAGTTCGGTAGAAGGCAGCTACAATGAGCAGTTCTTC. This rearrangement joins TRBV10-3 to TRBJ2-1, with D hard to call. Per the germline V gene, CDR1 is ENHRY and CDR2 is SYGVKD. Deletions cut 5 bases from V and 3 bases from J, with 14 bases between. The CDR3 has 15 residues.

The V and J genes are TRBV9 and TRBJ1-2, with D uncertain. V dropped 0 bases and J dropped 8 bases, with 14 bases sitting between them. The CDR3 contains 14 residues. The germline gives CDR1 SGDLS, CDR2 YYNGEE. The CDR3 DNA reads TGTGCCAGCAGCGTAGGTCCCCCCGGCGGAGGCTACACCTTC. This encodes CASSVGPPGGGYTF.

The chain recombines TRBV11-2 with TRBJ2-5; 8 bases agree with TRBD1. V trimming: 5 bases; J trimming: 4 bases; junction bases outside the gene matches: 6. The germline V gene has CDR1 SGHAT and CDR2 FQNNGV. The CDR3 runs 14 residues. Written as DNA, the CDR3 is TGTGCCAGCAGCGTTGCAGGGGGCGCAGAGACCCAGTACTTC. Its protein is CASSVAGGAETQYF.

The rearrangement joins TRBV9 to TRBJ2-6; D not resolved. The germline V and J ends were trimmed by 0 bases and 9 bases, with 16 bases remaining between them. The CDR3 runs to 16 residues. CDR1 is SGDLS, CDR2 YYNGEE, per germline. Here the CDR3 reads CASSVVSVDRGNVLTF. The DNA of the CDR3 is TGTGCCAGCAGCGTAGTATCCGTCGACCGCGGCAACGTCCTGACTTTC.

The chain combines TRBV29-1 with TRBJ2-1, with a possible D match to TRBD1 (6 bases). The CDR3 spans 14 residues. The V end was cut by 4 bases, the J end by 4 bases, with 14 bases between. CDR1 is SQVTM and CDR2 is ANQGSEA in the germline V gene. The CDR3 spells CSVGSGVLYNEQFF. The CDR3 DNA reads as TGCAGCGTTGGATCAGGGGTTCTTTACAATGAGCAGTTCTTC.

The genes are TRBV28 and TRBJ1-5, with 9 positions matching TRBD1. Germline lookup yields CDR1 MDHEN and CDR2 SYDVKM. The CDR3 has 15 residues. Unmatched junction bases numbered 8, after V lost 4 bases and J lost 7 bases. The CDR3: CASSSRQGVGQPQHF. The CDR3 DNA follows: TGTGCCAGCAGTTCTCGACAGGGGGTAGGGCAGCCCCAGCATTTT.

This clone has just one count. The CDR3 loop reads CASSAARLAGVSDTQYF. The CDR3 DNA follows: TGTGCCAGTAGTGCGGCGAGGCTAGCGGGAGTTTCAGATACGCAGTATTTT. V is TRBV19 and J is TRBJ2-3, with 10 bases matching TRBD2. CDR1 LNHDA and CDR2 SQIVND come from the germline V gene (reference sequence). V was clipped by 5 bases and J by 4 bases; unmatched bases: 12. CDR3 length: 17 amino acids.

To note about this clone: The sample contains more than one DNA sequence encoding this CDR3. The CDR3 region has the DNA TGTGCCACCAGCAGAGGAGGGGCTAGCAATCAGCCCCAGCATTTT. This sequence encodes CATSRGGASNQPQHF. This rearrangement joins TRBV15 to TRBJ1-5; D might be TRBD1 (5 bases). The CDR3 contains 15 residues. Trimming took 1 base from V and 0 from J, leaving 7 bases between them. Germline V gene lookup returns CDR1 LNHNV and CDR2 YYDKDF (reference sequence).

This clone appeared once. The CDR3 DNA reads TGTGCCAGCAGCTATTCGGACCGAAACTATGGCTACACCTTC. Translated: CASSYSDRNYGYTF. The chain carries TRBV6-5 and TRBJ1-2; no clear D gene. CDR3 length: 14 residues. V lost 6 bases to trimming and J lost 2 bases, with 13 bases between them. CDR1 and CDR2 from the germline V gene are MNHEY and SVGAGI.

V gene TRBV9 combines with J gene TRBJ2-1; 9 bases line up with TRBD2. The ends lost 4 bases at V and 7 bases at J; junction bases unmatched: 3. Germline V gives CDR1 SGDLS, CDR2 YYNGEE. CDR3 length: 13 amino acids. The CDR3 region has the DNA TGTGCCAGCAGCCTAGCGGGATTGAATGAGCAGTTCTTC. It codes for CASSLAGLNEQFF.

The CDR3 coding sequence is TGTGCCAGCAGCTTTGTCAGGCAGGGGGGACCCTCTGGGGCCAACGTCCTGACTTTC. Its protein product is CASSFVRQGGPSGANVLTF. The chain employs TRBV11-3 and TRBJ2-6; the D gene is possibly TRBD1 (7 bases). The CDR3 runs to 19 residues. CDR1 is SGHNT, CDR2 YENEEA, per germline. V was pared by 3 bases and J by 0 bases, with 18 bases between.